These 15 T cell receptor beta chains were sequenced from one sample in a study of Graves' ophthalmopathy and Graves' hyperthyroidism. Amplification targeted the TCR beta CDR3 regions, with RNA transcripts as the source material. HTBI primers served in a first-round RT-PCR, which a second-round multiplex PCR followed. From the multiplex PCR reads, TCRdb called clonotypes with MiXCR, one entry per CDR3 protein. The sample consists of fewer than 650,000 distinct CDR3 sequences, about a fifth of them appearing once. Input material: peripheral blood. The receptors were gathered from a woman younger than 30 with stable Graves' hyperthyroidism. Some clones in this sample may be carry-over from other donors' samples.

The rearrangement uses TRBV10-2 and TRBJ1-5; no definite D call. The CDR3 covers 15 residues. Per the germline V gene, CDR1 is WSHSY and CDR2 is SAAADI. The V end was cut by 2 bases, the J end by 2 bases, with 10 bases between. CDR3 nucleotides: TGCGCCAGCAGTGAGGCAACCGGCGGCAATCAGCCCCAGCATTTT. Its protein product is CASSEATGGNQPQHF.

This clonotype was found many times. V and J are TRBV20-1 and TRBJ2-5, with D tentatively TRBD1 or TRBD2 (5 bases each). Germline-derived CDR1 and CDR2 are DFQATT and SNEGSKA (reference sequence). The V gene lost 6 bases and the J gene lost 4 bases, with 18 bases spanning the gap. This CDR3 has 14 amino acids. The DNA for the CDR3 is TGCAGTGCGCCGCGGCGTGTGAGGGGAGAGACCCAGTACTTC. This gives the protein CSAPRRVRGETQYF.

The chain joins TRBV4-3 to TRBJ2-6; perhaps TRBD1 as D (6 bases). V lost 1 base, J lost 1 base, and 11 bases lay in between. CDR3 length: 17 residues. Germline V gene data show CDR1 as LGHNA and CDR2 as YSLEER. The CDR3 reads CASSQGGRRSGANVLTF. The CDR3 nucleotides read TGCGCCAGCAGCCAAGGGGGGCGTCGTTCTGGGGCCAACGTCCTGACTTTC.

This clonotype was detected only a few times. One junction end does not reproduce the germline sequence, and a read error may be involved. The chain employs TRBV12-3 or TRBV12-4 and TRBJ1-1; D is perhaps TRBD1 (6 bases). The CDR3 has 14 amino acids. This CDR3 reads CASSPQGRNTEASF. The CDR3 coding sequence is TGTGCCAGCAGTCCTCAGGGGAGGAACACTGAAGCTTCCTTT.

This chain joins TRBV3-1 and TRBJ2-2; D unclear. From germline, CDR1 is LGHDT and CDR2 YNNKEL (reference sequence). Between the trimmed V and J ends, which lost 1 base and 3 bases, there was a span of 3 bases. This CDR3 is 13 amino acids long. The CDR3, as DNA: TGTGCCAGCAGCCAAGGCCACACCGGGGAGCTGTTTTTT. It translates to CASSQGHTGELFF.

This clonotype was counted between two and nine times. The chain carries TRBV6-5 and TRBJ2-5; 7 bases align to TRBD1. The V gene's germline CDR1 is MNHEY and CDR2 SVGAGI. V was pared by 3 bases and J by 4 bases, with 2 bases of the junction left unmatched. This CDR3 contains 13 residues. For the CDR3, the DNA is TGTGCCAGCAGTTATCGACAGGGAGAGACCCAGTACTTC. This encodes CASSYRQGETQYF.

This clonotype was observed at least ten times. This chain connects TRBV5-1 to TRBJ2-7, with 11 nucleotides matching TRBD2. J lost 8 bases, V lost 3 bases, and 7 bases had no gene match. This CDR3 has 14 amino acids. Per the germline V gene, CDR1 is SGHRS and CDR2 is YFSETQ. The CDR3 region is CASSSGLAEAKQYF. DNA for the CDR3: TGCGCCAGCAGCTCGGGACTAGCGGAGGCCAAGCAGTACTTC.

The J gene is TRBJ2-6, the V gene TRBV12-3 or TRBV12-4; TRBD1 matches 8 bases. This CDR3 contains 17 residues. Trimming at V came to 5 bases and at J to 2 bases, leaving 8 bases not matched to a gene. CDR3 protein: CASSVGAGGTGANVLTF. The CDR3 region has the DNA TGTGCCAGCAGTGTTGGGGCAGGGGGCACTGGGGCCAACGTCCTGACTTTC.

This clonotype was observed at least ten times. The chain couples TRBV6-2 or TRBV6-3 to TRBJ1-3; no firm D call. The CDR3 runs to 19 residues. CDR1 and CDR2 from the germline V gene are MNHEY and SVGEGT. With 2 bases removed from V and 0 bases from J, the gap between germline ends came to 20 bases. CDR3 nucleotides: TGTGCCAGCAGTTACCGGACCCTACTCTTTCCCACCTCTGGAAACACCATATATTTT. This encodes CASSYRTLLFPTSGNTIYF.

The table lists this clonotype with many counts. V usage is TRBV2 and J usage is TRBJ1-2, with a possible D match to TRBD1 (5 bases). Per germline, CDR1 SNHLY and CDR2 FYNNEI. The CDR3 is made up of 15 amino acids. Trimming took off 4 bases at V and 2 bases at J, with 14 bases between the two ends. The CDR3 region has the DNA TGTGCCAGCAGTGCGGGACCCAGGGTCAACTATGGCTACACCTTC. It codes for CASSAGPRVNYGYTF.

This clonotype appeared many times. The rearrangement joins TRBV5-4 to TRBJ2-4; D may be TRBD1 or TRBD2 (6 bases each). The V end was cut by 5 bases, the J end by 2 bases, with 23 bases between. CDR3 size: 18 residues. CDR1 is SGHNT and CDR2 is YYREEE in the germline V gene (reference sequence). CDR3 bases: TGTGCCAGCAGGGGCAAGCGTGGGGGGCGCTGGACCAAAAACATTCAGTACTTC. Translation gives CASRGKRGGRWTKNIQYF.

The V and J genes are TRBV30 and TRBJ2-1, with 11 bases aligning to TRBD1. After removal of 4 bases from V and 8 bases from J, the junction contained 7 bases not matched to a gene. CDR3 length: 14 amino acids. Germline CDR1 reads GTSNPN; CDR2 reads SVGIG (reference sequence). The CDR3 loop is CAWMTGQGGDEQFF. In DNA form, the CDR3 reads TGTGCCTGGATGACGGGACAGGGGGGTGATGAGCAGTTCTTC.

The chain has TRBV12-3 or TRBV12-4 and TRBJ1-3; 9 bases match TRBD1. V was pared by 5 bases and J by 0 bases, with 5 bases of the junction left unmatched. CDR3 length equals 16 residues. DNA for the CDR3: TGTGCCAGCAGTCCCGGGACAGGGTACTCTGGAAACACCATATATTTT. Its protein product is CASSPGTGYSGNTIYF.

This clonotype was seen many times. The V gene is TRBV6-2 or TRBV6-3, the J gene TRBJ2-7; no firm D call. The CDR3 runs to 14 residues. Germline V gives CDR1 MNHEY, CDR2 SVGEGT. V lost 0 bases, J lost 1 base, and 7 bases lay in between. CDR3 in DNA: TGTGCCAGCAGTTACTCGATGTGGTCCTACGAGCAGTACTTC. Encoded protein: CASSYSMWSYEQYF.

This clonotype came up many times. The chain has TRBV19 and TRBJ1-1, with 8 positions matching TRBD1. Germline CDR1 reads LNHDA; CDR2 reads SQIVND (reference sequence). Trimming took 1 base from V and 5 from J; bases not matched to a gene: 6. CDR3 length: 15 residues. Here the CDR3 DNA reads TGTGCCAGTAGTATAGTAACAGGGGGGTTTACTGAAGCTTTCTTT. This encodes CASSIVTGGFTEAFF. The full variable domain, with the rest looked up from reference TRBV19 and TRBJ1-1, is DGGITQSPKYLFRKEGQNVTLSCEQNLNHDAMYWYRQDPGQGLRLIYYSQIVNDFQKGDIAEGYSVSREKKESFPLTVTSAQKNPTAFYLCASSIVTGGFTEAFFGQGTRLTVV.